These T cell receptor beta chains were read from a single sample in a study of neurological immune-mediated disorders. MiXCR, applied by TCRdb to the 5' RACE reads, yields one record per CDR3 protein. The table includes 55,000 to 70,000 distinct CDR3 sequences, about 5% detected once. The specimen was PBMCs. All receptors derive from a human donor with multiple sclerosis. The donor label of this sample is uncertain. Both conserved end residues are part of each CDR3. Each record gives: V gene, CDR3 protein.

>TRBV3-1
CASSQEVSGAFTDTQYF
>TRBV6-5
CASSYDEATNEKLFF
>TRBV10-2
CASFQGRANTGELFF
>TRBV9
CASSTRGWGRAFF
>TRBV6-5
CASRTGTGELFF
>TRBV29-1
CSVEQPTYGYTF
>TRBV5-1
CASSGIEGSATEAFF
>TRBV5-1
CASSLELGTEAFF
>TRBV4-1
CASSERSASGEQYF
>TRBV20-1
CSAMVLAGVTDTQYF
>TRBV12-3/TRBV12-4
CASSFPQAGGTYNEQFF
>TRBV7-8
CASSVGQLLGTDTQYF
>TRBV20-1
CSARDGTSGAPDTQYF
>TRBV5-1
CASSRDQDRFYGYTF